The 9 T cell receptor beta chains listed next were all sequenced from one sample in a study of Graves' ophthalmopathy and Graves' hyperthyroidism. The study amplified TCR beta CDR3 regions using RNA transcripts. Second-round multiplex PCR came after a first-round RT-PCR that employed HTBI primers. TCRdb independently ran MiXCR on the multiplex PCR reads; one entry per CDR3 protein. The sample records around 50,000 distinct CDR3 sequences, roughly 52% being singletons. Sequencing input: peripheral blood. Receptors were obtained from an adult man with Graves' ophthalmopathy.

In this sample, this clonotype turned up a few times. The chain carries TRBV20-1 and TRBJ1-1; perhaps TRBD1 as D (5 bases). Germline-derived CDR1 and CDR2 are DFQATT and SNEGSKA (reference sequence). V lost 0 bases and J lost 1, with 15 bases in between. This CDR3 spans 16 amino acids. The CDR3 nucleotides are TGCAGTGCTAGAGATAGGGCTAGCGGGGGGAACACTGAAGCTTTCTTT. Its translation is CSARDRASGGNTEAFF.

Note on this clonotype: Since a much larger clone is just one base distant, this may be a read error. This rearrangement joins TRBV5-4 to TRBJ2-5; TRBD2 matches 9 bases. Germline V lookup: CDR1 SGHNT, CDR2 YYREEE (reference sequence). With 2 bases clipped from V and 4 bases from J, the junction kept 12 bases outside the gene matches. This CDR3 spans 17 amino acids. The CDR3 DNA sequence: TGTGCCAGCAGCTTTACTGGCGGGAGGGCCCAAGGAGAGACCCAGTACTTC. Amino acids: CASSFTGGRAQGETQYF.

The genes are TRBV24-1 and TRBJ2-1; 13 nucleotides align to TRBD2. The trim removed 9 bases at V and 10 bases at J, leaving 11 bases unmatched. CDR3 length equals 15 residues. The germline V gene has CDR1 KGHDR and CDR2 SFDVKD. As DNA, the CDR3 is TGTGCCACCCAGACTTGGACTAGCGGGAGTAACGAGCAGTTCTTC. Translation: CATQTWTSGSNEQFF.

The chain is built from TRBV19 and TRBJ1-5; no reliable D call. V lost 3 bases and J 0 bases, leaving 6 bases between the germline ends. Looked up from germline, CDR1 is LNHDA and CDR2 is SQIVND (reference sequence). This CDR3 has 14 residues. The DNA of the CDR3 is TGTGCCAGTAGTATGGCGGGTAGCAATCAGCCCCAGCATTTT. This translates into CASSMAGSNQPQHF. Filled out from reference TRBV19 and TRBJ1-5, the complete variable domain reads DGGITQSPKYLFRKEGQNVTLSCEQNLNHDAMYWYRQDPGQGLRLIYYSQIVNDFQKGDIAEGYSVSREKKESFPLTVTSAQKNPTAFYLCASSMAGSNQPQHFGDGTRLSIL.

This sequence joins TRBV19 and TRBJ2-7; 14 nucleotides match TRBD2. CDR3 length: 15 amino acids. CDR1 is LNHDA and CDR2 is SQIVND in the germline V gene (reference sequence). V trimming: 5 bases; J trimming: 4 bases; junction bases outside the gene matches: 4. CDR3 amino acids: CASSAGTSGSYEQYF. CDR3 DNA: TGTGCCAGTAGTGCAGGGACTAGCGGGAGTTACGAGCAGTACTTC.

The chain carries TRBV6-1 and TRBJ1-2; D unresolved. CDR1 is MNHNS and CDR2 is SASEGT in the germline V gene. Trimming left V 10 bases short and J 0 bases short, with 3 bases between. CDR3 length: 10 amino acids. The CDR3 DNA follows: TGTGCCACCACTAACTATGGCTACACCTTC. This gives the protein CATTNYGYTF.

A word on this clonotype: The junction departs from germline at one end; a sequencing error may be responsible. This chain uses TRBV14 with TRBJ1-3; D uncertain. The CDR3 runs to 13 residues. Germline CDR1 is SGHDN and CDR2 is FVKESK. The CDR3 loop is CASGQDLEGTIYF. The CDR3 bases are TGCGCCAGCGGCCAAGATCTTGAAGGTACCATATATTTT. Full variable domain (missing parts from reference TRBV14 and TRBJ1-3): EAGVTQFPSHSVIEKGQTVTLRCDPISGHDNLYWYRRVMGKEIKFLLHFVKESKQDESGMPNNRFLAERTGGTYSTLKVQPAELEDSGVYFCASGQDLEGTIYFGEGSWLTVV.

The CDR3 nucleotides are TGTGCCAGCAGCGTAGAGGGGACAGTACGCGAGCAGTACTTC. Its translation: CASSVEGTVREQYF. V and J are TRBV9 and TRBJ2-7, with TRBD1 matching over 7 bases. Germline V lookup: CDR1 SGDLS, CDR2 YYNGEE. The CDR3 length is 14 residues. Trimming removed 0 bases from V and 6 bases from J; junction bases left unmatched: 6.

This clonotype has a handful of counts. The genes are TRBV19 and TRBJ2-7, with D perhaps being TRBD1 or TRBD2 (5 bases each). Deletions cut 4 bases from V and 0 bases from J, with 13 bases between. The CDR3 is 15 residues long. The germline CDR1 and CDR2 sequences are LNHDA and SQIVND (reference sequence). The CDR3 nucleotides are TGTGCCAGTAGTACCCGGGACGGACACTCCTACGAGCAGTACTTC. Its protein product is CASSTRDGHSYEQYF.